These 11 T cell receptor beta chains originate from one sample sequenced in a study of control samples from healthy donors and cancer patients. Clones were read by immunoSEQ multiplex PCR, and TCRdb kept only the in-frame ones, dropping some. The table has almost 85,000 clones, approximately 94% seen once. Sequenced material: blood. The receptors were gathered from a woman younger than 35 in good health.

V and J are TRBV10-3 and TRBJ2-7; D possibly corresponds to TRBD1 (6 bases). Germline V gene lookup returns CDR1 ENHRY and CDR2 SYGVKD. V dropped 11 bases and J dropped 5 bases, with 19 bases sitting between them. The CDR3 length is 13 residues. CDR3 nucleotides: TGTGCCGACGTCAGGGGCCTAGGAGACGAGCAGTACTTC. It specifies CADVRGLGDEQYF.

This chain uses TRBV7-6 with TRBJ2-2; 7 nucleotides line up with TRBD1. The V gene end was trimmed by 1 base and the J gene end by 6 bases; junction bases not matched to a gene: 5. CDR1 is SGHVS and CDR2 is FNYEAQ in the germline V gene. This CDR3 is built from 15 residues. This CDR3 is CASSLGQGVAGELFF. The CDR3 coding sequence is TGTGCCAGCAGCTTAGGACAGGGTGTCGCCGGGGAGCTGTTTTTT.

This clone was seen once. The CDR3 sequence is CASSLDQWGGNTIYF. In nucleotides, the CDR3 is TGTGCCAGCAGCTTAGATCAGTGGGGAGGAAACACCATATATTTT. This chain uses TRBV11-2 with TRBJ1-3, with D hard to call. The length of the CDR3 is 15 residues. The ends were cut back, 0 bases at V and 4 bases at J, with 10 bases in the middle. The V gene's germline CDR1 is SGHAT and CDR2 FQNNGV.

The CDR3 region has the DNA TGTGCCAGCAGCAAAGTCATGGGACAGGTCTACGAGCAGTACTTC. Its translation: CASSKVMGQVYEQYF. This chain connects TRBV21-1 to TRBJ2-7; TRBD1 reflects the table's D call only, with no check against the DNA. TRBV21-1 is designated a pseudogene. The CDR3 is 15 amino acids.

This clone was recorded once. The CDR3 protein is CASSLNRGEPQHF. The CDR3 region has the DNA TGTGCCAGCAGCTTGAACAGGGGTGAGCCCCAGCATTTT. The V call is TRBV5-4, the J call TRBJ1-5; 7 nucleotides agree with TRBD1. J was trimmed by 8 bases and V by 1 base; bases with no gene match: 3. In germline, CDR1 is SGHNT, CDR2 YYREEE (reference sequence). This CDR3 comprises 13 residues. Variable domain in full (rest from reference TRBV5-4 and TRBJ1-5): ETGVTQSPTHLIKTRGQQVTLRCSSQSGHNTVSWYQQALGQGPQFIFQYYREEENGRGNFPPRFSGLQFPNYSSELNVNALELDDSALYLCASSLNRGEPQHFGDGTRLSIL.

The CDR3 is CASSQLHLGTQYF. Written as DNA, the CDR3 is TGTGCCAGCAGTCAACTGCACCTTGGGACCCAGTACTTC. The chain combines TRBV27 with TRBJ2-5, with no clear D. Trimming took off 5 bases at V and 7 bases at J, with 14 bases between the two ends. CDR1 is MNHEY and CDR2 is SMNVEV in the germline V gene (reference sequence). The CDR3 runs to 13 residues.

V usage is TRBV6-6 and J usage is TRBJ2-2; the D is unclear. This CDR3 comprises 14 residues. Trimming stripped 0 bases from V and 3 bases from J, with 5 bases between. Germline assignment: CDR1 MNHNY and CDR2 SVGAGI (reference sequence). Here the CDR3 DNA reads TGTGCCAGCAGTTACTCAACTGACACCGGGGAGCTGTTTTTT. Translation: CASSYSTDTGELFF.

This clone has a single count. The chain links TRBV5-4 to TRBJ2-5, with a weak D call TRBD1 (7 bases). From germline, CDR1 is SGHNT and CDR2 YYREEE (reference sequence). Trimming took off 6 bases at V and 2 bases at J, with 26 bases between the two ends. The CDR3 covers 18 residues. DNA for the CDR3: TGTGCCAGCACACTGGGGCGGGGAGGCAGGGGGAGTCAAGAGACCCAGTACTTC. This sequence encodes CASTLGRGGRGSQETQYF.

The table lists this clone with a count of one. The CDR3 here is CASSQGVAYEQYF. The CDR3 bases are TGTGCCAGCAGCCAGGGGGTGGCCTACGAGCAGTACTTC. The V and J genes are TRBV3-1 (or the pseudogene TRBV3-2) and TRBJ2-7; the D call may be TRBD1 or TRBD2 (5 bases each). V was pared by 3 bases and J by 2 bases, with 8 bases between. Germline V gene lookup returns CDR1 LGHDT and CDR2 YNNKEL (reference sequence). The CDR3 runs to 13 residues.

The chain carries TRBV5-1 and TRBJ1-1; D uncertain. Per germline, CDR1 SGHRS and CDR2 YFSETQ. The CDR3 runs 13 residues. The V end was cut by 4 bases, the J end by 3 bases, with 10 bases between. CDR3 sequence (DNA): TGCGCCAGCAGCGGGGTCCCCCACACTGAAGCTTTCTTT. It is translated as CASSGVPHTEAFF.

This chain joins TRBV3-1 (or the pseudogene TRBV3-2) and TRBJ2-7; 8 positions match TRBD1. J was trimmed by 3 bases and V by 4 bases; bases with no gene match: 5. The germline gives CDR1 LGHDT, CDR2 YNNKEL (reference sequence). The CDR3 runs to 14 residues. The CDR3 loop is CASSRRQGFYEQYF. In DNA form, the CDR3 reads TGTGCCAGCAGCCGCCGACAGGGGTTCTACGAGCAGTACTTC.